Listed here are 9 T cell receptor beta chains from one sample, sequenced in a study of blood T cell repertoires in COVID-19. TCRdb keeps only in-frame clones here, not all; method: immunoSEQ multiplex PCR. Of approximately 200,000 clones in the sample, around 85% were seen once. The sample comprised peripheral blood. The receptors were gathered from a woman aged 45 to 65 with acute or convalescent COVID-19.

J is TRBJ1-1 and V is TRBV28; possibly TRBD1 for D (6 bases). CDR1 MDHEN and CDR2 SYDVKM come from the germline V gene. The CDR3 sequence is 10 residues long. The V gene lost 6 bases and the J gene lost 7 bases, with 6 bases spanning the gap. In DNA, the CDR3 is TGTGCCAGCAGACAGGGTGAAGCTTTCTTT. It yields the protein CASRQGEAFF.

This clone was seen just once. The chain couples TRBV24-1 to TRBJ2-3; D is perhaps TRBD2 (5 bases). Between the trimmed V and J ends, which lost 3 bases and 5 bases, there was a span of 26 bases. The CDR3 consists of 19 residues. Germline values: CDR1 KGHDR, CDR2 SFDVKD. The CDR3 sequence is CATSDPAEGGYTLLDTQYF. For the CDR3, the DNA is TGTGCCACCAGTGATCCTGCTGAAGGCGGGTACACACTTTTAGATACGCAGTATTTT.

The chain links TRBV3-1 (or the pseudogene TRBV3-2) to TRBJ1-4, with a weak D call TRBD1 (6 bases). The CDR3 is 18 residues long. Germline V gene sequence: CDR1 LGHDT, CDR2 YNNKEL (reference sequence). Deletions cut 4 bases from V and 3 bases from J, with 21 bases between. The DNA for the CDR3 is TGTGCCAGCAGCCTCCGCTTCGGGGGGAGGGGGTCTAATGAAAAACTGTTTTTT. This translates into CASSLRFGGRGSNEKLFF.

The chain joins TRBV6-6 to TRBJ1-1, with 8 bases aligning to TRBD1. The germline V gene encodes CDR1 MNHNY and CDR2 SVGAGI (reference sequence). J was trimmed by 4 bases and V by 5 bases; bases with no gene match: 3. The CDR3 is made up of 13 amino acids. CDR3 region: CASSPTGGTEAFF. The CDR3 coding sequence is TGTGCCAGCAGTCCTACAGGGGGCACTGAAGCTTTCTTT.

The V and J genes are TRBV6-5 and TRBJ1-2; tentatively, D is TRBD1 (6 bases). This CDR3 contains 14 residues. From germline, CDR1 is MNHEY and CDR2 SVGAGI. Trimming removed 5 bases from V and 7 bases from J, with 17 bases in between. The CDR3 nucleotides read TGTGCCAGCAGTCTTCGTCGCGGGGGCGCTGGCTACACCTTC. It is translated as CASSLRRGGAGYTF.

V usage is TRBV14 and J usage is TRBJ2-2, with 9 bases fitting TRBD2. The germline V gene has CDR1 SGHDN and CDR2 FVKESK. With V trimmed by 7 bases and J by 1 base, 7 bases remained unmatched. The CDR3 loop spans 16 amino acids. CDR3 coding DNA: TGTGCCAGCACCATCGGACTAGCGCGGAACACCGGGGAGCTGTTTTTT. Translating it yields CASTIGLARNTGELFF.

The V gene is TRBV5-1, the J gene TRBJ2-4; D might be TRBD1 (5 bases). With 4 bases removed from V and 0 bases from J, the gap between germline ends came to 14 bases. Germline-derived CDR1 and CDR2 are SGHRS and YFSETQ. The CDR3 totals 16 residues. The CDR3 is CASSPTESIAKNIQYF. CDR3 coding DNA: TGCGCCAGCAGCCCGACAGAATCAATAGCCAAAAACATTCAGTACTTC. Drawing the rest from reference TRBV5-1 and TRBJ2-4, the complete variable domain is KAGVTQTPRYLIKTRGQQVTLSCSPISGHRSVSWYQQTPGQGLQFLFEYFSETQRNKGNFPGRFSGRQFSNSRSEMNVSTLELGDSALYLCASSPTESIAKNIQYFGAGTRLSVL.

The gene calls are TRBV5-1 and TRBJ2-1, with 9 bases matching TRBD1. J gave up 8 bases and V 3 bases, and 9 bases lay outside the gene matches. CDR1 is SGHRS and CDR2 is YFSETQ in the germline V gene. The CDR3 is 15 amino acids. The CDR3 here is CASSSNRGQGDEQFF. DNA of the CDR3: TGCGCCAGCAGCTCTAACAGGGGGCAGGGCGATGAGCAGTTCTTC.

The chain links TRBV2 to TRBJ2-3; 9 nucleotides align to TRBD2. The CDR3 length is 12 residues. CDR1 and CDR2 (germline): SNHLY, FYNNEI. Losses at the gene ends were 5 bases for V and 6 bases for J; bases not matched to a gene: 0. The CDR3 region has the DNA TGTGCCAGCAGTCTAGCGGGGGATACGCAGTATTTT. Protein product: CASSLAGDTQYF.